This T cell receptor beta chain was captured in a study of Ad26.COV2.S vaccination and SARS-CoV-2 variants. Sequencing used immunoSEQ multiplex PCR; TCRdb keeps in-frame clones, though not all of them. The profile shows 300,000 to 400,000 clones, around nine tenths of them singletons. This CDR3 contains 12 residues. V lost 2 bases and J lost 4, with 5 bases in between. Germline CDR1 and CDR2: KGHSH and LQKENI. Treatment indicated: about 20 received Ad26.COV2.S at low or high dose, single or two shots; roughly five received placebo; per-sample allocation not given. Day 63 after the first vaccine or placebo injection was the time point for sampling. This vaccine is an Ad26 vector that expresses the Wuhan-strain SARS-CoV-2 spike.

This receptor was taken from a person aged 18 to 59 who received the Ad26.COV2.S COVID-19 vaccine or a placebo. Sequenced here: peripheral blood, sampled in a trial of Ad26.COV2.S vaccine versus placebo. The chain couples TRBV18 to TRBJ1-2, with a tentative D call TRBD1 (5 bases). CDR3 in amino acids: CASSPGAYGYTF. The CDR3, as DNA: TGTGCCAGCTCACCAGGGGCCTATGGCTACACCTTC.